This T cell receptor (beta chain) was captured in a study of patients and donors after allogeneic stem cell transplantation. As concerns this clonotype: At one of its ends the junction is not consistent with the germline gene, which may arise from a read error.

This CDR3 comprises 14 residues. Per germline, CDR1 ENHRY and CDR2 SYGVKD. MiXCR was run by TCRdb on the RT-PCR reads, yielding one entry per CDR3 protein. The data show more than 850,000 distinct CDR3 sequences, about 20% seen once. The sample consisted of blood, either unsorted or a sorted T cell fraction (not recorded which). The receptor's source is a human donor who was either an allogeneic HSCT recipient or a stem cell or donor lymphocyte infusion donor (not recorded which). It is not recorded whose cells these are; they may come from a transplant donor. This chain joins TRBV10-3 and TRBJ2-4; 7 nucleotides line up with TRBD1. CDR3: CAIRQGFIKNSQYF. DNA for the CDR3: TGTGCCATCAGACAGGGGTTTATCAAAAACAGTCAGTACTTC.